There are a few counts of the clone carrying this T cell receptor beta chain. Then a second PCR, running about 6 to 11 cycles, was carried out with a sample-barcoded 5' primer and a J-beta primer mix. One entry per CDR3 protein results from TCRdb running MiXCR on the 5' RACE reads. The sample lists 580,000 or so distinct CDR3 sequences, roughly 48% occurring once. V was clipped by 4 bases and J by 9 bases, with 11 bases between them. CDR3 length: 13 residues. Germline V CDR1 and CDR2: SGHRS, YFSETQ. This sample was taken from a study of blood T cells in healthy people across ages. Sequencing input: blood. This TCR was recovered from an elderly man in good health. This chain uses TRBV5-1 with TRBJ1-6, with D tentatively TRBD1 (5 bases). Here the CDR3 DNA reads TGCGCCAGCAGCCAGGGTGTTGCTTCACCCCTCCACTTT. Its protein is CASSQGVASPLHF. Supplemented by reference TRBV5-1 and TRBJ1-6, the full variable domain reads KAGVTQTPRYLIKTRGQQVTLSCSPISGHRSVSWYQQTPGQGLQFLFEYFSETQRNKGNFPGRFSGRQFSNSRSEMNVSTLELGDSALYLCASSQGVASPLHFGNGTRLTVT.